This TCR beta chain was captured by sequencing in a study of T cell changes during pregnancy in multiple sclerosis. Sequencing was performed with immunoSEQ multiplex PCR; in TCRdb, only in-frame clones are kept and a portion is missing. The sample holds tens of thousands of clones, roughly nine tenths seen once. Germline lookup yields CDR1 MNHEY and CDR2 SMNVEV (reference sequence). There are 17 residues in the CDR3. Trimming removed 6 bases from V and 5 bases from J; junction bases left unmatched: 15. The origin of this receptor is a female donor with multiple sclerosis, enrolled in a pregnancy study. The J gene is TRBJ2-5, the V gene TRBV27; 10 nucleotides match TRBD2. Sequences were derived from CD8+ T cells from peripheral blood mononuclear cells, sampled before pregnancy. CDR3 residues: CASRTSPAGGLWETQYF. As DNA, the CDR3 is TGTGCCAGCAGAACATCTCCAGCGGGGGGGCTTTGGGAGACCCAGTACTTC.